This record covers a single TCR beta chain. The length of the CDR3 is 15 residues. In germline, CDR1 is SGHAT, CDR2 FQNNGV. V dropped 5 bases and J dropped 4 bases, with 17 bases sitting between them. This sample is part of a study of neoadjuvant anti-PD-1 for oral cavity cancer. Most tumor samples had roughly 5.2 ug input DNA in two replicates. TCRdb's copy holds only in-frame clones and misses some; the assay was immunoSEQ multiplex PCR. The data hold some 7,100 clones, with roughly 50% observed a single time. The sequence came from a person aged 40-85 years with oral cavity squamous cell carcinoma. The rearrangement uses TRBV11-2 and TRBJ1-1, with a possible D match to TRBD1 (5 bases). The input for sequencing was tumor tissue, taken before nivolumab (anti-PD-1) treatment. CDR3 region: CASSPLVRGRTEAFF. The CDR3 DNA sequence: TGTGCCAGCAGCCCCTTAGTTAGGGGACGCACTGAAGCTTTCTTT.